The source of this T cell receptor beta chain is a study of blood T cell repertoires in COVID-19. At the level of the study: The United States, Italy and Spain were the sources of the acute and convalescent COVID-19 samples. The analysed material was cDNA or gDNA that came from T cells, B-cell-depleted T cells, or PBMCs.

Generated by immunoSEQ multiplex PCR, the TCRdb table keeps only in-frame clones and is missing some. The sample gives about 190,000 clones, roughly 80% of which show up once; 6.9% is in the top ten. This CDR3 comprises 15 residues. Per germline, CDR1 MNHEY and CDR2 SVGAGI. J was trimmed by 5 bases and V by 0 bases; bases with no gene match: 0. Specimen: peripheral blood. This receptor was taken from a man between 60 and 75 years old with acute or convalescent COVID-19. V is TRBV6-5 and J is TRBJ1-6; 8 nucleotides line up with TRBD1. For the CDR3, the DNA is TGTGCCAGCAGTTACTCGACAGGGGATAATTCACCCCTCCACTTT. Translation gives CASSYSTGDNSPLHF.